The clone carrying this TCR beta chain was found many times. Its antigen is currently unknown. Attachment of unique molecular identifiers to individual cDNA molecules was performed. Each CDR3 protein gets one entry after TCRdb re-called the 5' RACE reads with MiXCR. The sample includes about 39,000 distinct CDR3 sequences, around 5.8% seen only once; the top ten take about 4.2%. This record comes from a study of early T cells in non-severe SARS-CoV-2 infection. Study details: The sequenced material was bulk RNA from unsorted whole blood, and its chains were unpaired.

Regarding the study as a whole: Missing private and CD4 specificities, VDJdb matching favored anti-spike CD8 responses.

V shed 0 bases and J 1 base; nucleotides not matched to a gene: 3. Germline V gives CDR1 LNHNV, CDR2 YYDKDF (reference sequence). The CDR3 is 15 amino acids. The receptor was derived from an adult who was a healthcare worker with PCR-confirmed SARS-CoV-2 infection or an uninfected control (not recorded which). The source was whole blood, collected at baseline. J is TRBJ2-7 and V is TRBV15; 7 nucleotides agree with TRBD1. The CDR3 is CATSRDPGQSYEQYF. The CDR3, as DNA: TGTGCCACCAGCAGAGACCCGGGACAGTCCTACGAGCAGTACTTC.